This T cell receptor (delta chain) derives from a study of gamma-delta chains in newborns, infants, children. As for the study in general: Innate gammadelta T cells reportedly expand polyclonally right after birth, driven by microbial exposure, per the title.

Trimming left V 0 bases short and J 0 bases short, with 20 bases between. The CDR3 extends over 21 amino acids. CDR1 and CDR2 from the germline V gene are GEAIGNYY and EKD. TCRdb made new clone calls on the reads using CATT. This sample carries thousands of delta-chain clones, 6.2% of them seen once, and the ten largest clones take about a sixth. Specimen: blood. The rearrangement links TRDV2 to TRDJ3, with D uncertain. This TCR came from a child who was a newborn, infant or young child, either healthy, febrile or measles-vaccinated (not recorded which). The CDR3 loop reads CACDTVVAEGPSSWDTRQMFF. CDR3 DNA: TGTGCCTGTGACACCGTGGTGGCTGAGGGCCCGAGCTCCTGGGACACCCGACAGATGTTTTTC.